One and the same sample provided the 7 T cell receptor beta chains below, sequenced in a study of shared clonotypes between healthy human individuals. Terminally differentiated effector memory CD45RA+ cells were excluded by CCR7 positive selection of CD45RO-negative cells. Assay: immunoSEQ multiplex PCR; the TCRdb copy retains only in-frame clones and omits some. The sample carries approximately 2,000,000 clones, 80% to 95% recorded once. Sequenced material: naive CD8+ T cells from PBMCs. The receptors derive from a man aged 18 to 29 in good health. Some clones in this sample may be carry-over from other donors' samples.

V and J are TRBV6-5 and TRBJ1-1; 10 bases align to TRBD1. CDR1 and CDR2 from the germline V gene are MNHEY and SVGAGI. The junction had 2 bases not matched to a gene; V was cut back by 6 bases and J by 7 bases. The CDR3 is made up of 12 amino acids. The chain's CDR3 is CASRGQGGEAFF. The CDR3 nucleotides read TGTGCCAGCAGAGGACAGGGGGGTGAAGCTTTCTTT.

V is TRBV6-1 and J is TRBJ1-1, with 7 bases aligning to TRBD1. The CDR3 spans 14 residues. J lost 3 bases, V lost 6 bases, and 7 bases had no gene match. Looked up from germline, CDR1 is MNHNS and CDR2 is SASEGT. The CDR3 nucleotides read TGTGCCAGCAGAGACAGGGACGGATACACTGAAGCTTTCTTT. Its translation is CASRDRDGYTEAFF.

This clone was seen more than once but under ten times. The identical CDR3 is also encoded by other nucleotide sequences in the sample. This rearrangement joins TRBV6-5 to TRBJ2-7, with 10 bases that match TRBD1. Germline assignment: CDR1 MNHEY and CDR2 SVGAGI. The CDR3 covers 13 residues. Losses at the gene ends were 2 bases for V and 5 bases for J; bases not matched to a gene: 0. The CDR3 DNA sequence: TGTGCCAGCAGTTACGGGACAGGGGACGAGCAGTACTTC. Its translation is CASSYGTGDEQYF.

This chain links TRBV27 with TRBJ2-5, with 7 bases that match TRBD2. There are 15 residues in the CDR3. Germline CDR1 and CDR2: MNHEY and SMNVEV (reference sequence). V lost 5 bases, J lost 2 bases, and 8 bases stayed unmatched. The CDR3 nucleotides are TGTGCCAGCAGTACATTAGCGGGCTCGCAAGAGACCCAGTACTTC. It is translated as CASSTLAGSQETQYF.

This chain connects TRBV2 to TRBJ1-1; 7 positions match TRBD1. The germline V gene encodes CDR1 SNHLY and CDR2 FYNNEI. The CDR3 spans 14 residues. Germline trimming cut 5 bases from V and 0 bases from J; bases unmatched to any gene: 3. CDR3 in DNA: TGTGCCAGCAGTTCCGGGACAGTGAACACTGAAGCTTTCTTT. Translation gives CASSSGTVNTEAFF.

The chain combines TRBV6-5 with TRBJ2-7, with TRBD1 matching over 7 bases. The CDR3 is made up of 14 amino acids. V shed 5 bases and J 0 bases; nucleotides not matched to a gene: 4. The germline CDR1 and CDR2 sequences are MNHEY and SVGAGI. CDR3 sequence reads: CASSATGSSYEQYF. The CDR3 DNA reads TGTGCCAGCAGTGCGACAGGGAGCTCCTACGAGCAGTACTTC.

This chain links TRBV19 with TRBJ1-1; no firm D call. The CDR3 sequence is 13 residues long. Germline CDR1 and CDR2: LNHDA and SQIVND (reference sequence). Deletions cut 3 bases from V and 8 bases from J, with 13 bases between. CDR3 amino acids: CASSILDGPEAFF. The CDR3 coding sequence is TGTGCCAGTAGTATCTTGGACGGGCCCGAAGCTTTCTTT.